A selection of T cell receptor beta chains follows, all from one sample in a study of CD8 T cells in ankylosing spondylitis. TCRdb processed the 5' RACE reads anew with MiXCR; each CDR3 protein has one entry. The sample holds tens of thousands of distinct CDR3 sequences; around 6.4% are singletons and the top ten take roughly 5%. The sequenced material came from synovial fluid, either unsorted or a sorted T cell fraction (not recorded which). Every receptor here comes from a male donor with ankylosing spondylitis. The CDR3 runs from the conserved cysteine through the conserved F or W. Each record gives: clone size, V gene, CDR3 length, J gene, D gene, CDR3 DNA, CDR3 protein. A D gene is named only where the DNA matches it firmly. Clone size is given for some rows only: seen once, a few or many times, or a class if the clone is expanded.

clone size: many; V gene: TRBV3-1; CDR3 length: 17; J gene: TRBJ2-6; D gene: NA; CDR3 DNA: TGTGCCAGCAGCCAAGATGCAGGAGGGGCTGGGGCCAACGTCCTGACTTTC; CDR3 protein: CASSQDAGGAGANVLTF
clone size: many; V gene: TRBV5-6; CDR3 length: 16; J gene: TRBJ2-7; D gene: TRBD2; CDR3 DNA: TGTGCCAGCAGCCTGGGACTAGCGGGAGCCCCCTACGAGCAGTACTTC; CDR3 protein: CASSLGLAGAPYEQYF
clone size: few; V gene: TRBV28; CDR3 length: 17; J gene: TRBJ1-3; D gene: NA; CDR3 DNA: TGTGCCAGCAGTTTAAGCGGGGCGGCACACTCTGGAAACACCATATATTTT; CDR3 protein: CASSLSGAAHSGNTIYF
clone size: many; V gene: TRBV2; CDR3 length: 11; J gene: TRBJ1-4; D gene: NA; CDR3 DNA: TGTGCCAGCAAAGAAATGCAAAAACTGTTTTTT; CDR3 protein: CASKEMQKLFF
clone size: many; V gene: TRBV28; CDR3 length: 16; J gene: TRBJ1-4; D gene: NA; CDR3 DNA: TGTGCCAGCCGCTATCATGGGCAAGCAACTAATGAAAAACTGTTTTTT; CDR3 protein: CASRYHGQATNEKLFF
clone size: many; V gene: TRBV7-3; CDR3 length: 15; J gene: TRBJ2-3; D gene: NA; CDR3 DNA: TGTGCCAGCAGCTCCACTGGACCCCCCACAGATACGCAGTATTTT; CDR3 protein: CASSSTGPPTDTQYF
clone size: many; V gene: TRBV20-1; CDR3 length: 16; J gene: TRBJ2-3; D gene: TRBD2; CDR3 DNA: TGCAGTGCTAGAGATTCGAGGCGGGAGGGGGCAGATACGCAGTATTTT; CDR3 protein: CSARDSRREGADTQYF
clone size: few; V gene: TRBV6-1; CDR3 length: 14; J gene: TRBJ2-7; D gene: TRBD1; CDR3 DNA: TGTGCCAGCAGAAGGACAGGGGATACCTACGAGCAGTACTTC; CDR3 protein: CASRRTGDTYEQYF
clone size: NA; V gene: TRBV7-9; CDR3 length: 16; J gene: TRBJ2-1; D gene: TRBD1; CDR3 DNA: TGTGCCAGCAGTTCCGCCCAGGGGGTTTCCTACAATGAGCAGTTCTTC; CDR3 protein: CASSSAQGVSYNEQFF
clone size: NA; V gene: TRBV28; CDR3 length: 14; J gene: TRBJ2-7; D gene: NA; CDR3 DNA: TGTGCCAGCAGTTCCGGACAGATCTTTGGCGAGCAGTACTTC; CDR3 protein: CASSSGQIFGEQYF
clone size: NA; V gene: TRBV7-8; CDR3 length: 16; J gene: TRBJ2-2; D gene: TRBD1; CDR3 DNA: TGTGCCAGCAGCTTAGGGAGACAGGGGGCAGGCGGGGAGCTGTTTTTT; CDR3 protein: CASSLGRQGAGGELFF
clone size: few; V gene: TRBV20-1; CDR3 length: 15; J gene: TRBJ2-3; D gene: NA; CDR3 DNA: TGCAGTGCTATAGTGGTCAGCGGGCTCACAGATACGCAGTATTTT; CDR3 protein: CSAIVVSGLTDTQYF
clone size: many; V gene: TRBV28; CDR3 length: 10; J gene: TRBJ1-2; D gene: NA; CDR3 DNA: TGTGCCAGCACCTCTAATGGCTACACCTTC; CDR3 protein: CASTSNGYTF
clone size: few; V gene: TRBV5-1; CDR3 length: 13; J gene: TRBJ1-1; D gene: NA; CDR3 DNA: TGCGCCAGCAGCTTGGGCAGGGCCACTGAAGCTTTCTTT; CDR3 protein: CASSLGRATEAFF
clone size: few; V gene: TRBV18; CDR3 length: 15; J gene: TRBJ2-2; D gene: NA; CDR3 DNA: TGTGCCAGCTCACCACTCCAATGGGGCACCGGGGAGCTGTTTTTT; CDR3 protein: CASSPLQWGTGELFF
clone size: NA; V gene: TRBV15; CDR3 length: 15; J gene: TRBJ2-5; D gene: NA; CDR3 DNA: TGTGCCACCAGCGCGGGGGGGACAGGGCAAGAGACCCAGTACTTC; CDR3 protein: CATSAGGTGQETQYF
clone size: NA; V gene: TRBV6-2/TRBV6-3; CDR3 length: 17; J gene: TRBJ1-6; D gene: NA; CDR3 DNA: TGTGCCAGCAGCCTCCGAGACGTTTCGGTTTATAATTCACCCCTCCACTTT; CDR3 protein: CASSLRDVSVYNSPLHF
clone size: many; V gene: TRBV20-1; CDR3 length: 14; J gene: TRBJ2-7; D gene: NA; CDR3 DNA: TGCAGTGCTAGAGTGGACGGGAGTCGGTACGAGCAGTACTTC; CDR3 protein: CSARVDGSRYEQYF
clone size: NA; V gene: TRBV10-3; CDR3 length: 16; J gene: TRBJ1-1; D gene: NA; CDR3 DNA: TGTGCCATCAGTGAGTCCGGGGCCCCTATTTACACTGAAGCTTTCTTT; CDR3 protein: CAISESGAPIYTEAFF
clone size: many; V gene: TRBV9; CDR3 length: 15; J gene: TRBJ2-7; D gene: NA; CDR3 DNA: TGTGCCAGCAGCACCACGGGATCACCGGTGCGGGAGCAGTACTTC; CDR3 protein: CASSTTGSPVREQYF
clone size: few; V gene: TRBV19; CDR3 length: 11; J gene: TRBJ1-5; D gene: NA; CDR3 DNA: TGTGCCAGTAGTGGACCAGGTTTACTTCATTTT; CDR3 protein: CASSGPGLLHF
clone size: many; V gene: TRBV5-1; CDR3 length: 15; J gene: TRBJ2-2; D gene: NA; CDR3 DNA: TGCGCCAGCGTTCTGGAAAGGGGGGACACCGGGGAGCTGTTTTTT; CDR3 protein: CASVLERGDTGELFF
clone size: few; V gene: TRBV7-3; CDR3 length: 18; J gene: TRBJ1-1; D gene: TRBD1; CDR3 DNA: TGTGCCAGCAGCTTAAGAGGTGGAACAGGGGAGCTAAACACTGAAGCTTTCTTT; CDR3 protein: CASSLRGGTGELNTEAFF
clone size: NA; V gene: TRBV28; CDR3 length: 13; J gene: TRBJ1-2; D gene: TRBD1; CDR3 DNA: TGTGCCAGCAGGAGCAGGGGGACCTATGGCTACACCTTC; CDR3 protein: CASRSRGTYGYTF
clone size: many; V gene: TRBV5-1; CDR3 length: 15; J gene: TRBJ2-7; D gene: NA; CDR3 DNA: TGCGCCAGCAGCTCTCTCCGGGACGGAACCTACGAGCAGTACTTC; CDR3 protein: CASSSLRDGTYEQYF
clone size: many; V gene: TRBV4-2; CDR3 length: 15; J gene: TRBJ1-4; D gene: NA; CDR3 DNA: TGTGCCAGCAGCCAGACTCTGGGGAATAATGAAAAACTGTTTTTT; CDR3 protein: CASSQTLGNNEKLFF
clone size: many; V gene: TRBV29-1; CDR3 length: 13; J gene: TRBJ2-3; D gene: TRBD1; CDR3 DNA: TGCAGCGTTGTAACAGGGGGCGAGGATACGCAGTATTTT; CDR3 protein: CSVVTGGEDTQYF
clone size: many; V gene: TRBV7-2; CDR3 length: 15; J gene: TRBJ2-7; D gene: TRBD2; CDR3 DNA: TGTGCCAGCAGCTTAGGTGGCGGGAGGGCCTACGAGCAGTACTTC; CDR3 protein: CASSLGGGRAYEQYF
clone size: NA; V gene: TRBV20-1; CDR3 length: 14; J gene: TRBJ2-7; D gene: NA; CDR3 DNA: TGCAGTGCTAGTAGGGGGGGCTCTTACTACGAGCAGTACTTC; CDR3 protein: CSASRGGSYYEQYF
clone size: few; V gene: TRBV6-1; CDR3 length: 14; J gene: TRBJ1-5; D gene: TRBD1; CDR3 DNA: TGTGCCAGCAACGAGGGGGCACGCAATCAGCCCCAGCATTTT; CDR3 protein: CASNEGARNQPQHF
clone size: few; V gene: TRBV7-8; CDR3 length: 14; J gene: TRBJ2-2; D gene: TRBD2; CDR3 DNA: TGTGCCAGCAGCGTGTCGGGGGGGCGGAGGGAGCTGTTTTTT; CDR3 protein: CASSVSGGRRELFF
clone size: many; V gene: TRBV29-1; CDR3 length: 16; J gene: TRBJ2-3; D gene: TRBD2; CDR3 DNA: TGCAGCGGGGACGGGACTAGCGGGAGGGGCACAGATACGCAGTATTTT; CDR3 protein: CSGDGTSGRGTDTQYF
clone size: NA; V gene: TRBV15; CDR3 length: 14; J gene: TRBJ1-2; D gene: NA; CDR3 DNA: TGTGCCACCAGCAGAGATGGATCGGGGGGTGGCTACACCTTC; CDR3 protein: CATSRDGSGGGYTF
clone size: many; V gene: TRBV7-2; CDR3 length: 16; J gene: TRBJ2-1; D gene: TRBD2; CDR3 DNA: TGTGCCAGCAGCTACCTAGCGGGGTACTCCTACAATGAGCAGTTCTTC; CDR3 protein: CASSYLAGYSYNEQFF
clone size: many; V gene: TRBV20-1; CDR3 length: 11; J gene: TRBJ2-1; D gene: TRBD2; CDR3 DNA: TGCAGTGGACTAGCGGGAGAAGTTCGGTTCTTC; CDR3 protein: CSGLAGEVRFF
clone size: NA; V gene: TRBV19; CDR3 length: 15; J gene: TRBJ2-1; D gene: NA; CDR3 DNA: TGTGCCAGTGGGTCAACAGGGTTTCCCCTCAATGAGCAGTTCTTC; CDR3 protein: CASGSTGFPLNEQFF
clone size: few; V gene: TRBV29-1; CDR3 length: 10; J gene: TRBJ1-1; D gene: NA; CDR3 DNA: TGCAGCGCCGGGGATTTTGGAGCTTTCTTT; CDR3 protein: CSAGDFGAFF
clone size: many; V gene: TRBV10-3; CDR3 length: 14; J gene: TRBJ1-2; D gene: NA; CDR3 DNA: TGTGCCATCAGTGAGTCGGCGATCAACTATGGCTACACCTTC; CDR3 protein: CAISESAINYGYTF
clone size: many; V gene: TRBV28; CDR3 length: 13; J gene: TRBJ2-1; D gene: NA; CDR3 DNA: TGTGCCAGCAGCCGAAGGCCAGCCTATGAGCAGTTCTTC; CDR3 protein: CASSRRPAYEQFF
clone size: many; V gene: TRBV2; CDR3 length: 13; J gene: TRBJ1-2; D gene: NA; CDR3 DNA: TGTGCCAGCAGTGAAGGACTTAGTGGCGGCTACACCTTC; CDR3 protein: CASSEGLSGGYTF
clone size: many; V gene: TRBV5-1; CDR3 length: 13; J gene: TRBJ2-7; D gene: NA; CDR3 DNA: TGCGCCAGCAGCCGAACGTTCACGTACGAGCAGTACTTC; CDR3 protein: CASSRTFTYEQYF
clone size: NA; V gene: TRBV7-6; CDR3 length: 13; J gene: TRBJ2-7; D gene: NA; CDR3 DNA: TGTGCCAGCAGCGCGGTACAGGGCTACGAGCAGTACTTC; CDR3 protein: CASSAVQGYEQYF
clone size: few; V gene: TRBV18; CDR3 length: 16; J gene: TRBJ2-3; D gene: TRBD2; CDR3 DNA: TGTGCCAGCTCACCCCTAGCGGGCCAAGGCACAGATACGCAGTATTTT; CDR3 protein: CASSPLAGQGTDTQYF
clone size: many; V gene: TRBV20-1; CDR3 length: 15; J gene: TRBJ2-3; D gene: NA; CDR3 DNA: TGCAGTGCTAGTCGAGGCCAGAGATACACAGATACGCAGTATTTT; CDR3 protein: CSASRGQRYTDTQYF
clone size: NA; V gene: TRBV25-1; CDR3 length: 18; J gene: TRBJ1-4; D gene: TRBD1; CDR3 DNA: TGTGCCAGCAGTGATCCCTTGGGACAGGGGGCTCGGGGTGAAAAACTGTTTTTT; CDR3 protein: CASSDPLGQGARGEKLFF
clone size: many; V gene: TRBV24-1; CDR3 length: 17; J gene: TRBJ2-5; D gene: TRBD1; CDR3 DNA: TGTGCCACCAGTAAACCGGGACAGGGGGCCGACCAAGAGACCCAGTACTTC; CDR3 protein: CATSKPGQGADQETQYF
clone size: few; V gene: TRBV20-1; CDR3 length: 15; J gene: TRBJ2-1; D gene: NA; CDR3 DNA: TGCAGTGCTAGACAGGCGGCAAGGATCTACAATGAGCAGTTCTTC; CDR3 protein: CSARQAARIYNEQFF
clone size: many; V gene: TRBV5-1; CDR3 length: 14; J gene: TRBJ2-7; D gene: NA; CDR3 DNA: TGCGCCAGCAGCTTGGGGACAGTTCTCTACGAGCAGTACTTC; CDR3 protein: CASSLGTVLYEQYF
clone size: many; V gene: TRBV7-8; CDR3 length: 15; J gene: TRBJ1-5; D gene: NA; CDR3 DNA: TGTGCCAGCAGCTTCGGGACTATAGGCAATCAGCCCCAGCATTTT; CDR3 protein: CASSFGTIGNQPQHF
clone size: medium-sized; V gene: TRBV29-1; CDR3 length: 14; J gene: TRBJ2-2; D gene: NA; CDR3 DNA: TGCAGCGGACGCGGCCAGGGGAACACCGGGGAGCTGTTTTTT; CDR3 protein: CSGRGQGNTGELFF
clone size: many; V gene: TRBV7-3; CDR3 length: 18; J gene: TRBJ2-1; D gene: NA; CDR3 DNA: TGTGCCAGCAGCTCGCGAGAAGTTAGCGCTAGCTCCTACAATGAGCAGTTCTTC; CDR3 protein: CASSSREVSASSYNEQFF
clone size: many; V gene: TRBV6-5; CDR3 length: 15; J gene: TRBJ2-3; D gene: TRBD2; CDR3 DNA: TGTGCCAGCAGTTCTCTAGCGGAGTCCACAGATACGCAGTATTTT; CDR3 protein: CASSSLAESTDTQYF
clone size: few; V gene: TRBV5-1; CDR3 length: 13; J gene: TRBJ1-2; D gene: TRBD1; CDR3 DNA: TGCGCCAGCAGACTTGACAGGGCCTATGGCTACACCTTC; CDR3 protein: CASRLDRAYGYTF
clone size: few; V gene: TRBV4-3; CDR3 length: 17; J gene: TRBJ2-2; D gene: NA; CDR3 DNA: TGCGCCAGCAGCCAAAGGCCCGTCTCAGAGAACACCGGGGAGCTGTTTTTT; CDR3 protein: CASSQRPVSENTGELFF
clone size: many; V gene: TRBV2; CDR3 length: 16; J gene: TRBJ2-4; D gene: NA; CDR3 DNA: TGTGCCAGCAGTGAATCGTCCCTTCTAGCCAAAAACATTCAGTACTTC; CDR3 protein: CASSESSLLAKNIQYF